A selection of T cell receptor beta chains follows, all from one sample in a study of beta chain features in type 1 diabetes. Only in-frame clones appear in the TCRdb table, and some are missing; sequencing was by immunoSEQ multiplex PCR. The repertoire has 200,000 to 250,000 clones, 9.6% of them found once; the top ten carry under 0.045%. What was sequenced was naive CD4+ T cells from blood. The receptor set was obtained from a woman aged 18-30 years in good health. Both conserved end residues are part of each CDR3. The D gene is left open where the match is weak. Size values are once, few and many counts, or a class for expanded clones, and some rows have none.

D gene	V gene	J gene	clone size	CDR3 protein	CDR3 DNA
-	TRBV5-4	TRBJ2-5	few	CASSQGGGGLPETQYF	TGTGCCAGCAGCCAGGGCGGGGGCGGGCTTCCAGAGACCCAGTACTTC
TRBD2	TRBV5-4	TRBJ2-1	few	CASSLGSSGRFNEQFF	TGTGCCAGCAGCTTGGGCTCTAGCGGGAGGTTTAATGAGCAGTTCTTC
TRBD2	TRBV19	TRBJ2-1	few	CASSPWEGVYNEQFF	TGTGCCAGTAGTCCTTGGGAGGGTGTATACAATGAGCAGTTCTTC
TRBD2	TRBV30	TRBJ2-1	-	CAQRGPSGTYNEQFF	TGTGCCCAGCGGGGGCCTAGCGGGACCTACAATGAGCAGTTCTTC
-	TRBV12-5	TRBJ1-1	few	CASGLRDTSLNTEAFF	TGTGCTAGTGGTTTGAGGGACACTTCCTTGAACACTGAAGCTTTCTTT
-	TRBV29-1	TRBJ1-1	few	CSVEGRVLGTEAFF	TGCAGCGTTGAAGGCAGGGTATTGGGGACTGAAGCTTTCTTT
TRBD1	TRBV30	TRBJ1-1	-	CAWHRGRTEAFF	TGTGCCTGGCACAGGGGGCGGACTGAAGCTTTCTTT
TRBD1	TRBV6-6	TRBJ1-4	few	CASSEMGQGYEKLFF	TGTGCCAGCAGTGAGATGGGACAGGGCTATGAAAAACTGTTTTTT
TRBD2	TRBV29-1	TRBJ2-3	-	CSVLAGGIRADTQYF	TGCAGCGTACTAGCGGGAGGGATAAGGGCAGATACGCAGTATTTT
-	TRBV11-2	TRBJ1-2	-	CASRDSPVYGYTF	TGTGCCAGCAGGGACAGTCCCGTCTATGGCTACACCTTC
-	TRBV9	TRBJ1-3	-	CASSEQSSGNTIYF	TGTGCCAGCAGTGAACAGAGCTCTGGAAACACCATATATTTT
TRBD1	TRBV9	TRBJ1-4	few	CASSEGQGRYNEKLFF	TGTGCCAGCAGCGAGGGACAGGGGAGGTATAATGAAAAACTGTTTTTT
TRBD2	TRBV5-1	TRBJ2-1	-	CASSGTSGAPNSNSYNEQFF	TGCGCCAGCAGCGGAACTAGCGGAGCTCCCAACTCAAATTCCTACAATGAGCAGTTCTTC
-	TRBV29-1	TRBJ2-1	few	CSVGRRGEQFF	TGCAGCGTCGGCAGAAGGGGTGAGCAGTTCTTC
TRBD2	TRBV2	TRBJ2-6	few	CASKTGLAFSGANVLTF	TGTGCCAGCAAGACGGGACTAGCTTTTTCTGGGGCCAACGTCCTGACTTTC
-	TRBV5-1	TRBJ2-5	-	CASSLGNREQTQYF	TGCGCCAGCAGCTTGGGAAACCGCGAGCAGACCCAGTACTTC
-	TRBV7-9	TRBJ2-2	few	CASSQDGNTGELFF	TGTGCCAGCAGCCAGGATGGAAACACCGGGGAGCTGTTTTTT
-	TRBV6-1	TRBJ2-2	-	CASSESLRRLAGELFF	TGTGCCAGCAGTGAGTCACTTCGGAGGCTGGCCGGGGAGCTGTTTTTT
-	TRBV27	TRBJ2-5	few	CAPRRLQETQYF	TGTGCTCCCCGGAGGCTCCAAGAGACCCAGTACTTC
-	TRBV19	TRBJ2-1	few	CASSIAGYEQFF	TGTGCCAGTAGTATTGCGGGTTATGAGCAGTTCTTC
-	TRBV6-4	TRBJ2-7	-	CASSDFGGEQYF	TGTGCCAGCAGTGACTTTGGAGGCGAGCAGTACTTC
TRBD1	TRBV10-3	TRBJ2-2	-	CAISGGQGWTGELFF	TGTGCCATCAGTGGGGGACAGGGGTGGACCGGGGAGCTGTTTTTT
-	TRBV19	TRBJ2-3	-	CASSIQRSGTDTQYF	TGTGCCAGTAGTATACAGCGGTCAGGTACAGATACGCAGTATTTT
-	TRBV6-1	TRBJ2-4	few	CASRQGRENIQYF	TGTGCCAGCAGGCAGGGGAGAGAAAACATTCAGTACTTC
-	TRBV19	TRBJ2-1	-	CASRGQRGSSYNEQFF	TGTGCCAGTAGAGGGCAACGGGGGAGCTCCTACAATGAGCAGTTCTTC
-	TRBV19	TRBJ1-5	-	CATNQNRVQPQHF	TGTGCCACCAACCAAAACAGGGTTCAGCCCCAGCATTTT
-	TRBV19	TRBJ2-7	few	CASSITTGPYEQYF	TGTGCCAGTAGTATAACAACAGGGCCCTACGAGCAGTACTTC
-	TRBV5-1	TRBJ2-1	few	CASSLSEALGEQFF	TGCGCCAGCAGCTTGAGTGAGGCCCTTGGCGAGCAGTTCTTC
-	TRBV7-9	TRBJ2-5	many	CASEYGVGETQYF	TGTGCCAGCGAGTACGGGGTAGGGGAGACCCAGTACTTC
-	TRBV19	TRBJ1-1	few	CASSTPYRDTEAFF	TGTGCCAGTAGTACCCCCTACCGGGACACTGAAGCTTTCTTT
TRBD1	TRBV29-1	TRBJ2-7	many	CSVRDRGLEQYF	TGCAGCGTTAGGGACAGGGGGCTCGAGCAGTACTTC
TRBD1	TRBV19	TRBJ1-5	-	CASSRDRNQPQHF	TGTGCCAGTAGTCGGGACAGAAATCAGCCCCAGCATTTT
TRBD2	TRBV2	TRBJ2-3	few	CASSEWLAGTTDTQYF	TGTGCCAGCAGTGAGTGGCTAGCGGGCACCACAGATACGCAGTATTTT
-	TRBV5-4	TRBJ2-7	-	CASSLDVSSYEQYF	TGTGCCAGCAGCTTGGACGTCAGTTCCTACGAGCAGTACTTC
-	TRBV7-3	TRBJ2-7	-	CASSLTGGGMTYEQYF	TGTGCCAGCAGCTTAACCGGTGGCGGGATGACCTACGAGCAGTACTTC
-	TRBV4-2	TRBJ2-6	few	CASSHLVFNVLTF	TGTGCCAGCAGCCACCTAGTTTTCAACGTCCTGACTTTC
TRBD1	TRBV7-2	TRBJ2-7	-	CASSFGTGREQYF	TGTGCCAGCAGCTTCGGGACAGGTCGGGAGCAGTACTTC
TRBD1	TRBV6-5	TRBJ2-2	-	CASSYGTGVDTGELFF	TGTGCCAGCAGTTATGGGACAGGGGTTGACACCGGGGAGCTGTTTTTT
-	TRBV5-1	TRBJ2-7	-	CASSLETQASRNEQYF	TGCGCCAGCAGCTTGGAAACGCAAGCGAGCAGAAACGAGCAGTACTTC
TRBD2	TRBV7-3	TRBJ2-5	-	CASSLRASGGAETQYF	TGTGCCAGCAGCCTAAGGGCTAGCGGGGGGGCAGAGACCCAGTACTTC
-	TRBV27	TRBJ1-2	few	CASSASANYGYTF	TGTGCCAGCAGTGCCTCGGCTAACTATGGCTACACCTTC
-	TRBV7-2	TRBJ2-6	many	CASTRTASGANVLTF	TGTGCCAGCACCAGGACAGCGAGTGGGGCCAACGTCCTGACTTTC
-	TRBV6-1	TRBJ1-5	few	CASTGSNQPQHF	TGTGCCAGTACAGGGAGCAATCAGCCCCAGCATTTT
-	TRBV30	TRBJ1-5	many	CAWSVSGNQPQHF	TGTGCCTGGAGTGTCTCGGGGAATCAGCCCCAGCATTTT
-	TRBV5-1	TRBJ2-2	few	CASKPGNTGELFF	TGCGCCAGCAAACCGGGGAACACCGGGGAGCTGTTTTTT
-	TRBV4-1	TRBJ2-1	few	CASSQDIAAGNEQFF	TGCGCCAGCAGCCAAGATATAGCCGCGGGGAATGAGCAGTTCTTC
TRBD1	TRBV11-2	TRBJ2-2	few	CASSLGDRGSTGELFF	TGTGCCAGCAGCTTGGGGGACAGGGGGAGCACCGGGGAGCTGTTTTTT
TRBD1	TRBV7-3	TRBJ1-1	few	CASSSGGMGTEAFF	TGTGCCAGCAGCTCAGGGGGAATGGGCACTGAAGCTTTCTTT